The 2 T cell receptor beta chains presented below share a single source sample, sequenced in a study of T cells after yellow fever vaccination. TCRdb called the 5' RACE reads again in MiXCR, with one record for every CDR3 protein. The table includes over 110,000 distinct CDR3 sequences, 7.7% detected once. Sequences were derived from CD4+ T cells sorted from PBMCs, sampled 5 days after the yellow fever booster vaccination. Receptor source: a man aged 25 to 40 who received the YFV17D yellow fever vaccine.

The sample holds many counts of this clonotype. The rearrangement uses TRBV6-2 or TRBV6-3 and TRBJ1-5; no definite D call. Trimming took 2 bases from V and 3 from J, leaving 11 bases between them. There are 15 residues in the CDR3. Germline lookup yields CDR1 MNHEY and CDR2 SVGEGT. The CDR3 here is CASSYGQVDNQPQHF. The CDR3 nucleotides read TGTGCCAGCAGTTACGGGCAGGTCGACAATCAGCCCCAGCATTTT.

This clonotype appeared many times. The rearrangement links TRBV7-2 to TRBJ2-1; 8 bases match TRBD2. V shed 6 bases, J shed 6 bases, and the junction held 7 bases outside the gene matches. There are 14 residues in the CDR3. In germline, CDR1 is SGHTA, CDR2 FQGNSA. In DNA, the CDR3 is TGTGCCAGCAGTTCCGGGACTAGGAGCAATGAGCAGTTCTTC. Protein: CASSSGTRSNEQFF.